Below, 16 T cell receptor beta chains from the same sample are listed, as sequenced in a study of cytomegalovirus exposure and HLA in healthy donors. PCR involved 60 Vbeta and 13 Jbeta primers. TCRdb's copy holds only in-frame clones and misses some; the assay was immunoSEQ multiplex PCR. Among 100,000 or so clones listed, about four fifths were seen once. The material sequenced was PBMCs. The receptors were sampled from a female donor in good health and CMV-seropositive.

The chain links TRBV27 to TRBJ2-3; TRBD2 is a possible D gene (6 bases). This CDR3 has 15 amino acids. V gave up 3 bases and J gave up 2 bases, with 12 bases separating them. Germline lookup yields CDR1 MNHEY and CDR2 SMNVEV (reference sequence). CDR3 residues: CASSLGGLPTDTQYF. The CDR3 DNA reads TGTGCCAGCAGTTTGGGGGGACTCCCCACAGATACGCAGTATTTT.

In this sample, this clone turned up once. The chain carries TRBV19 and TRBJ1-1; no firm D call. Trimming cost V 3 bases and J 1 base, with 9 bases left between them. The germline V gene has CDR1 LNHDA and CDR2 SQIVND (reference sequence). CDR3 length equals 14 residues. CDR3 bases: TGTGCCAGTAGTATGGGGAGTGCGAACACTGAAGCTTTCTTT. It yields the protein CASSMGSANTEAFF.

This clone was recorded only once. The gene calls are TRBV5-1 and TRBJ2-1; 13 nucleotides align to TRBD2. Germline lookup yields CDR1 SGHRS and CDR2 YFSETQ. The junction had 2 bases not matched to a gene; V was cut back by 4 bases and J by 4 bases. CDR3 length: 15 residues. CDR3 in DNA: TGCGCCAGCAGCCCGGGACTAGCGGGGTACAATGAGCAGTTCTTC. Its protein product is CASSPGLAGYNEQFF.

The chain couples TRBV30 to TRBJ1-1, with 7 bases fitting TRBD1. The length of the CDR3 is 14 residues. CDR1 GTSNPN and CDR2 SVGIG come from the germline V gene (reference sequence). J was trimmed by 0 bases and V by 0 bases; bases with no gene match: 1. This chain's CDR3 is CAWSVGGVNTEAFF. In DNA, the CDR3 is TGTGCCTGGAGTGTAGGGGGCGTGAACACTGAAGCTTTCTTT.

The chain carries TRBV19 and TRBJ1-1, with D maybe TRBD1 (6 bases). The CDR3 contains 16 residues. Germline V gene lookup returns CDR1 LNHDA and CDR2 SQIVND (reference sequence). V lost 7 bases and J 5 bases, leaving 23 bases between the germline ends. DNA of the CDR3: TGTGCCAGTATCCCCGGGACCCACGGGGGGACAACTGAAGCTTTCTTT. Its protein is CASIPGTHGGTTEAFF.

The chain employs TRBV7-9 and TRBJ2-1; 11 bases match TRBD2. This CDR3 region has 18 residues. Germline V gives CDR1 SEHNR, CDR2 FQNEAQ (reference sequence). V gave up 3 bases and J gave up 7 bases; unmatched junction bases: 14. CDR3: CASSFYGAIAGGFNEQFF. The CDR3, as DNA: TGTGCCAGCAGCTTTTACGGGGCTATAGCGGGGGGGTTTAATGAGCAGTTCTTC.

The CDR3 loop is CASSFGLAGRLSYEQYF. For the CDR3, the DNA is TGTGCCAGCAGCTTCGGACTAGCGGGGAGACTCTCCTACGAGCAGTACTTC. V usage is TRBV7-2 and J usage is TRBJ2-7; 12 positions agree with TRBD2. The CDR3 is 17 residues long. Per germline, CDR1 SGHTA and CDR2 FQGNSA. J lost 0 bases, V lost 3 bases, and 6 bases had no gene match. Looking up the rest from reference TRBV7-2 and TRBJ2-7 gives the full variable domain: GAGVSQSPSNKVTEKGKDVELRCDPISGHTALYWYRQSLGQGLEFLIYFQGNSAPDKSGLPSDRFSAERTGGSVSTLTIQRTQQEDSAVYLCASSFGLAGRLSYEQYFGPGTRLTVT.

This chain uses TRBV4-3 with TRBJ2-3, with D maybe TRBD1 (5 bases). This CDR3 has 16 residues. Deletions cut 2 bases from V and 3 bases from J, with 15 bases between. Per germline, CDR1 LGHNA and CDR2 YSLEER. CDR3 protein: CASSQSGHRGTDTQYF. The CDR3 DNA follows: TGCGCCAGCAGCCAAAGTGGACACCGTGGGACAGATACGCAGTATTTT.

V usage is TRBV4-2 and J usage is TRBJ2-3; no definite D call. This CDR3 is built from 13 residues. Germline loops: CDR1 LGHNA, CDR2 YNFKEQ. Trimming left V 6 bases short and J 0 bases short, with 7 bases between. For the CDR3, the DNA is TGTGCCAGCAGACTTACTAGCACAGATACGCAGTATTTT. Its translation is CASRLTSTDTQYF.

The chain employs TRBV27 and TRBJ2-7; a possible D gene is TRBD1 (6 bases). The ends were cut back, 5 bases at V and 2 bases at J, with 10 bases in the middle. CDR1 and CDR2 from the germline V gene are MNHEY and SMNVEV (reference sequence). The CDR3 runs to 13 residues. This chain's CDR3 is CASSTGTTYEQYF. The CDR3 nucleotides are TGTGCCAGCAGTACCGGGACAACCTACGAGCAGTACTTC.

The rearrangement joins TRBV6-1 to TRBJ1-4; 7 nucleotides match TRBD1. Germline lookup yields CDR1 MNHNS and CDR2 SASEGT. The CDR3 is made up of 15 amino acids. Unmatched junction bases numbered 9, after V lost 6 bases and J lost 5 bases. The CDR3 DNA is TGTGCCAGCAGCGACACCTCAGGGGGAAATGAAAAACTGTTTTTT. Its translation: CASSDTSGGNEKLFF.

The rearrangement joins TRBV11-3 to TRBJ2-2, with D possibly TRBD1 on 6 matching bases. Per the germline V gene, CDR1 is SGHNT and CDR2 is YENEEA. The CDR3 runs 12 residues. V was shortened by 4 bases and J by 7 bases, with 7 bases between the two germline ends. The CDR3 bases are TGTGCCAGCAGCTCAGGGGTCGGGGAGCTGTTTTTT. Translating it yields CASSSGVGELFF.

V usage is TRBV19 and J usage is TRBJ1-2; the D gene is possibly TRBD1 (6 bases). The germline CDR1 and CDR2 sequences are LNHDA and SQIVND (reference sequence). Trimming took 10 bases from V and 5 from J, leaving 17 bases between them. There are 13 residues in the CDR3. CDR3 amino acids: CATGQLRGYGYTF. In DNA, the CDR3 is TGTGCCACCGGACAGCTACGGGGATATGGCTACACCTTC.

This chain joins TRBV6-5 and TRBJ1-3, with 9 bases identical to TRBD1. CDR1 and CDR2 (germline): MNHEY, SVGAGI. The trim removed 5 bases at V and 4 bases at J, leaving 6 bases unmatched. This CDR3 is built from 15 residues. DNA of the CDR3: TGTGCCAGCAGTGCACAGGGGGCGGGCGGAAACACCATATATTTT. It encodes CASSAQGAGGNTIYF.

The gene calls are TRBV4-2 and TRBJ2-5, with D possibly being TRBD2 (5 bases). The V end lost 4 bases, the J end lost 6 bases, and 15 bases lay between the germline ends. This CDR3 contains 14 residues. Germline V gene lookup returns CDR1 LGHNA and CDR2 YNFKEQ. The CDR3 DNA follows: TGTGCCAGCAGCCCCGTTGGAGGCTTACAGACCCAGTACTTC. Protein product: CASSPVGGLQTQYF.

The gene calls are TRBV5-1 and TRBJ2-1, with D perhaps matching TRBD1 (5 bases). CDR3 length equals 15 residues. Per the germline V gene, CDR1 is SGHRS and CDR2 is YFSETQ. The V end was cut by 4 bases, the J end by 2 bases, with 13 bases between. The CDR3 sequence is CASSPGSRTYNEQFF. CDR3 bases: TGCGCCAGCAGCCCAGGGTCCAGGACCTACAATGAGCAGTTCTTC.